The clone carrying this T cell receptor beta chain was detected only a few times. Its antigen is unknown. The data derive from a study of T cells after yellow fever vaccination. Study-wide context: Low-cell-number fractions underwent preparation using SMART-Seq v4 Ultra Low Input.

Study findings and constraints: Peak timing came faster in the weaker secondary response, day 5 versus 15. There was a small share of clonotypes that showed up in both the CD4 and CD8 compartments.

One entry per CDR3 protein, called by TCRdb with MiXCR from the 5' RACE reads. Among a few hundred thousand distinct CDR3 sequences listed, 3.5% to 4.5% were seen once. The CDR3 is 13 residues long. From germline, CDR1 is KGHDR and CDR2 SFDVKD. V was clipped by 3 bases and J by 6 bases, with 9 bases between them. This specimen consisted of PBMCs, obtained 15 days after the yellow fever booster vaccination. J is TRBJ2-3 and V is TRBV24-1; D remains unclear. This receptor was obtained from a man between 18 and 35 years old who received the YFV17D yellow fever vaccine. CDR3 nucleotide sequence: TGTGCCACCAGTGATATCGACGGTGATACGCAGTATTTT. Translating gives CATSDIDGDTQYF.